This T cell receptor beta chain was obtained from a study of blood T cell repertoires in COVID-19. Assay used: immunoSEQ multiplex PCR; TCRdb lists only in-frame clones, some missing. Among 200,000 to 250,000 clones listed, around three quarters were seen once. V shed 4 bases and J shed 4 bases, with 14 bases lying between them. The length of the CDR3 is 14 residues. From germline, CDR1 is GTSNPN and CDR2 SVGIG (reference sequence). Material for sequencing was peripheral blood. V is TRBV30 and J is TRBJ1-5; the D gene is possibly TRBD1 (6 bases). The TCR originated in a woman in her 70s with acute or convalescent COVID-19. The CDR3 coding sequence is TGTGCCTGGAATACAGGGCTATCGAATCAGCCCCAGCATTTT. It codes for CAWNTGLSNQPQHF.